This is a list of T cell receptor beta chains from one sample in a study of early T cells in non-severe SARS-CoV-2 infection. TCRdb recomputed calls from the 5' RACE reads with MiXCR, one row per CDR3 protein. The sample gives some 87,000 distinct CDR3 sequences, 12% of which show up once; under 3% is in the top ten. Sequences were obtained from whole blood. These receptors were obtained from an adult who was a healthcare worker with PCR-confirmed SARS-CoV-2 infection or an uninfected control (not recorded which). Both conserved end residues are part of each CDR3. A D gene is named only where the DNA matches it firmly. Expanded clones get a size class; other rows say once, few or many, or leave the size out.

D gene	J gene	V gene	clone size	CDR3 DNA	CDR3 protein
NA	TRBJ2-3	TRBV5-8	many	TGTGCCAGCAGCCTAGGGCAGGGCAAAGATACGCAGTATTTT	CASSLGQGKDTQYF
NA	TRBJ1-2	TRBV7-2	NA	TGTGCCAGCAGCTTACCGGGGCTGACTAACTATGGCTACACCTTC	CASSLPGLTNYGYTF
NA	TRBJ2-1	TRBV9	few	TGTGCCAGCAGCGTAGCGGAGGGGGCGGTTTGGGATGAGCAGTTCTTC	CASSVAEGAVWDEQFF
TRBD1	TRBJ2-3	TRBV29-1	many	TGCAGCGTTAAGGACAGGTCAACGCAGTATTTT	CSVKDRSTQYF
TRBD1	TRBJ1-6	TRBV10-3	few	TGTGCCACCGTCGGACAGGGGAATTCACCCCTCCACTTT	CATVGQGNSPLHF
NA	TRBJ2-3	TRBV25-1	NA	TGTGCCAGCAGTGCCCTCCCGGGGGCGGATACGCAGTATTTT	CASSALPGADTQYF
NA	TRBJ2-6	TRBV19	few	TGTGCCAGTAGCTTGAATGGGCGGGCTGGGGCCAACGTCCTGACTTTC	CASSLNGRAGANVLTF
TRBD2	TRBJ2-2	TRBV19	few	TGTGCCAGTAGTACACTAGCGGGAGGTGACGGGGAGCTGTTTTTT	CASSTLAGGDGELFF
TRBD1	TRBJ2-7	TRBV10-3	many	TGTGCCATCAGTGGGGTCGGAACAGGGGGTCACTACGAGCAGTACTTC	CAISGVGTGGHYEQYF
TRBD2	TRBJ2-7	TRBV28	many	TGTGCCAGCAGGCCTAGCGGGAGAGGGGAGCAGTACTTC	CASRPSGRGEQYF
TRBD2	TRBJ2-3	TRBV7-9	NA	TGTGCCAGCAGCCCCGGGACTAGCGGGAGGACTAGCACAGATACGCAGTATTTT	CASSPGTSGRTSTDTQYF
TRBD1	TRBJ1-2	TRBV24-1	many	TGTGCCACCAGTGAATGGGGGACAGACTATGGCTACACCTTC	CATSEWGTDYGYTF
TRBD1	TRBJ2-5	TRBV6-7	many	TGTGCCAGCAGTTACCTCCAGCGGACAGGGAACCTGCACCAAGAGACCCAGTACTTC	CASSYLQRTGNLHQETQYF
TRBD2	TRBJ2-5	TRBV7-9	many	TGTGCCAGCAACAACTGGGAGGGCGCCGGGGGGACCCAGTACTTC	CASNNWEGAGGTQYF
NA	TRBJ2-4	TRBV24-1	many	TGTGCCACCAGTGACTCAGGGAGTTTCCAAAACATTCAGTACTTC	CATSDSGSFQNIQYF
TRBD2	TRBJ2-1	TRBV10-3	few	TGTGCCATCGGTGGGGGACTGGGCGGGAGTGGTGAGCAGTTCTTC	CAIGGGLGGSGEQFF
TRBD1	TRBJ1-2	TRBV9	few	TGTGCCAGCAGCCATACAGGGGATTCTGGCTACACCTTC	CASSHTGDSGYTF
TRBD1	TRBJ2-1	TRBV11-3	few	TGTGCCAGCAGCTTAGATACAAGGGGGCGGCTGAGCGATGAGCAGTTCTTC	CASSLDTRGRLSDEQFF
NA	TRBJ1-5	TRBV12-3/TRBV12-4	many	TGTGCCAGCAGTTTAGCGCCTAATCAGCCCCAGCATTTT	CASSLAPNQPQHF
NA	TRBJ2-5	TRBV11-2	many	TGTGCCAGCAGCTTAGGTATAGGTGGAACGGGCCAAGAGACCCAGTACTTC	CASSLGIGGTGQETQYF
NA	TRBJ2-1	TRBV7-3	many	TGTGCCAGCAGCCCCCTTAGCTACCATGAGCAGTTCTTC	CASSPLSYHEQFF
NA	TRBJ2-1	TRBV29-1	many	TGCAGCGTCGTCATAGGCGGTAACAATGAGCAGTTCTTC	CSVVIGGNNEQFF